This T cell receptor beta chain is drawn from a study of blood T cell repertoires in COVID-19. The assay was immunoSEQ multiplex PCR, and TCRdb's table has in-frame clones only and misses some. The table has around 100,000 clones, 70% to 90% seen once. Per germline, CDR1 SQVTM and CDR2 ANQGSEA. The CDR3 runs 13 residues. The ends were cut back, 5 bases at V and 3 bases at J, with 14 bases in the middle. The clonotype originates from a man aged 80 or over with acute or convalescent COVID-19. The V call is TRBV29-1, the J call TRBJ2-7; possibly TRBD2 for D (5 bases). Sequencing was done on a sample of peripheral blood. DNA for the CDR3: TGCAGCGTTACGGTTACGGGGAGCTACGAGCAGTACTTC. Amino acid sequence: CSVTVTGSYEQYF.